This TCR beta chain was sequenced during a study of shared clonotypes between healthy human individuals. The overall study: The study used three CD4 naive, three CD4 memory, two CD8 naive and one CD8 memory plate per donor.

The V end lost 7 bases, the J end lost 0 bases, and 11 bases lay between the germline ends. The germline gives CDR1 SGHRS, CDR2 YFSETQ. The CDR3 has 14 residues. Study-level points and caveats: Naive subsets generally exceeded memory subsets in estimated richness.

Selected positively for CCR7 and CD45RO-negative, naive CD8 cells excluded terminally differentiated effector memory CD45RA+ cells. On this clone itself: Its antigen remains unidentified.

Researchers divided each subset's genomic DNA evenly across several immunoSEQ plates. Profiled with immunoSEQ multiplex PCR; TCRdb holds only in-frame clones, not every one. Altogether roughly 2 million clones are present, about 95% being singletons, with the ten largest covering 0.9% to 1.3%. Input material: naive CD8+ T cells sorted from blood. V usage is TRBV5-1 and J usage is TRBJ2-1; D unclear. This receptor was obtained from a young man in good health. CDR3: CASRILTSYNEQFF. CDR3 nucleotides: TGCGCCAGCCGGATCCTCACCTCCTACAATGAGCAGTTCTTC.